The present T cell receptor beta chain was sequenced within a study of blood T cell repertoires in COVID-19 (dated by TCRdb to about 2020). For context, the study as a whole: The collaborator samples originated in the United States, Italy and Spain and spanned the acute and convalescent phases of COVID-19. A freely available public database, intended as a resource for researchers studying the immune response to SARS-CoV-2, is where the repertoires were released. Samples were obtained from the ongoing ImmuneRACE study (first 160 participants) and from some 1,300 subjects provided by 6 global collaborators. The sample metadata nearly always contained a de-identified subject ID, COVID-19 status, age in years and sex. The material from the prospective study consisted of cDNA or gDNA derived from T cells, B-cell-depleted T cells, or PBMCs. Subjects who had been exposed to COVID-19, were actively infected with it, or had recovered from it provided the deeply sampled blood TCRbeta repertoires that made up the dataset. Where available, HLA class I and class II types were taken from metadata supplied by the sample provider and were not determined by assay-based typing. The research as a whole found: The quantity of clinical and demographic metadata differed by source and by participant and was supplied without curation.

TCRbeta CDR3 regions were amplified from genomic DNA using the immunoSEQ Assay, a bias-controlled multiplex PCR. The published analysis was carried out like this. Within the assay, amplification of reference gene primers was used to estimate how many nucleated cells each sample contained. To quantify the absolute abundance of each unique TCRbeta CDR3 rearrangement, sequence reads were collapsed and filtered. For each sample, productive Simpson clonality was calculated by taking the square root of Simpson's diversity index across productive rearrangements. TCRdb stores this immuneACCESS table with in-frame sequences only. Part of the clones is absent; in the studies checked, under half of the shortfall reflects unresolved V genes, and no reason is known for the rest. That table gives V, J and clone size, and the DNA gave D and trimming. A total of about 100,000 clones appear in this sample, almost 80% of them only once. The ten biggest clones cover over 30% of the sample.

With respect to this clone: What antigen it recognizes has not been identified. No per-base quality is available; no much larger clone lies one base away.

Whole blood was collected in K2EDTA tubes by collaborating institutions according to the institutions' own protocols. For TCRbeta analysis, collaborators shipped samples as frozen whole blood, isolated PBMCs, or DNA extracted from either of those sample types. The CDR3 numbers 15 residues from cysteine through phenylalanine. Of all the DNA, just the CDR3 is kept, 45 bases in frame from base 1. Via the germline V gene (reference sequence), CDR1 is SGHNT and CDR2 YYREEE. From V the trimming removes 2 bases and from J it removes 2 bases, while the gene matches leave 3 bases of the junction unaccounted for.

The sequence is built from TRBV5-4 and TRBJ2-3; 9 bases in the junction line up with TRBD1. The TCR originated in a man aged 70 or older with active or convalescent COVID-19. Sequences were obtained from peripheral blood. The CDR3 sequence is CASSFGTGLTDTQYF. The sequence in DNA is TGTGCCAGCAGCTTCGGGACAGGGCTCACAGATACGCAGTATTTT.